The rows below give T cell receptor beta chains drawn from one sample of a study of beta chain features in type 1 diabetes. The protocol was immunoSEQ multiplex PCR, while the TCRdb copy is restricted to in-frame clones and leaves out a portion. Counted here are around 300,000 clones, approximately 11% occurring once; the ten biggest clones make up more than 0.015%. Sequencing was performed on naive CD4+ T cells from blood. The source is a woman under 40 in good health. CDR3s include the opening cysteine and the closing phenylalanine or tryptophan. The D gene is left open where the match is weak. The listing skips clone size in some rows; elsewhere it reads once, few, many or a size class.

D gene: TRBD1
clone size: -
V gene: TRBV6-5
J gene: TRBJ1-5
CDR3 DNA: TGTGCCAGCAGTTCAGACAGGGGTAGCAATCAGCCCCAGCATTTT
CDR3 protein: CASSSDRGSNQPQHF

D gene: TRBD1
clone size: few
V gene: TRBV5-4
J gene: TRBJ1-5
CDR3 DNA: TGTGCCAGCAGCAAGTCTCCGGGACAGGGGGGGAATCAGCCCCAGCATTTT
CDR3 protein: CASSKSPGQGGNQPQHF

D gene: -
clone size: few
V gene: TRBV20-1
J gene: TRBJ2-5
CDR3 DNA: TGCAGTGCTAGCCCGAGCGAGACCCAGTACTTC
CDR3 protein: CSASPSETQYF

D gene: TRBD1
clone size: -
V gene: TRBV7-9
J gene: TRBJ2-7
CDR3 DNA: TGTGCCAGCAGCACACACAGGGGGCCACCGTCCTACGAGCAGTACTTC
CDR3 protein: CASSTHRGPPSYEQYF

D gene: -
clone size: -
V gene: TRBV29-1
J gene: TRBJ2-7
CDR3 DNA: TGCAGCGCAGGGGAACGAGGCTACGAGCAGTACTTC
CDR3 protein: CSAGERGYEQYF

D gene: TRBD1
clone size: -
V gene: TRBV5-4
J gene: TRBJ1-2
CDR3 DNA: TGTGCCAGCAGCTTGGCCGCAACAGGGGCAGCGAGAGGCTACACCTTC
CDR3 protein: CASSLAATGAARGYTF

D gene: -
clone size: -
V gene: TRBV6-1
J gene: TRBJ2-5
CDR3 DNA: TGTGCCAGCATATCGGGGGGCGCGGGGGAGACCCAGTACTTC
CDR3 protein: CASISGGAGETQYF

D gene: -
clone size: -
V gene: TRBV19
J gene: TRBJ1-2
CDR3 DNA: TGTGCCAGTAGACCGGGCCAGGGCATCTATGGCTACACCTTC
CDR3 protein: CASRPGQGIYGYTF

D gene: TRBD2
clone size: few
V gene: TRBV15
J gene: TRBJ2-7
CDR3 DNA: TGTGCCACCAGCAGAGAGTTTAGCGGGAAGCAGTACTTC
CDR3 protein: CATSREFSGKQYF

D gene: TRBD2
clone size: -
V gene: TRBV4-2
J gene: TRBJ2-1
CDR3 DNA: TGTGCCAGCAGCCAACGCCCCGCGAATAGCGGGAGTTACAATGAGCAGTTCTTC
CDR3 protein: CASSQRPANSGSYNEQFF

D gene: TRBD1
clone size: -
V gene: TRBV28
J gene: TRBJ2-7
CDR3 DNA: TGTGCCAGCAGCCTGGACAGGGGCTACGAGCAGTACTTC
CDR3 protein: CASSLDRGYEQYF